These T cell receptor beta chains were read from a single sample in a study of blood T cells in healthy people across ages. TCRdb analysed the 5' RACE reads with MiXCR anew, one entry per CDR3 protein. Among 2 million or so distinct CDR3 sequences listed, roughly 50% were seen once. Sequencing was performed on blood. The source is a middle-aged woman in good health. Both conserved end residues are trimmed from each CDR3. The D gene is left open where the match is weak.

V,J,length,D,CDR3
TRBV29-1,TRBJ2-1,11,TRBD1,SGMGQGYNEQF
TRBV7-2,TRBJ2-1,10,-,ASSLAVDEQF
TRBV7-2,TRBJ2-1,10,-,ASTPFFGTQF
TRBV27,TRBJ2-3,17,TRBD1,ASSTNAPDRGENWDTQY
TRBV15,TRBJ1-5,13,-,ATSRGGRSNQPQH
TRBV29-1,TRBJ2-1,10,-,SVPLGGAEQF
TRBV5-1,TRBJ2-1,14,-,ASSLEGSTSHNEQF
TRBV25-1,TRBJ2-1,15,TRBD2,ASSEYTSGRLYNEQF
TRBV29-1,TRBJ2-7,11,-,SVVSPVDYEQY
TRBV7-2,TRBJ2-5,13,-,ASSLTAEAKETQY
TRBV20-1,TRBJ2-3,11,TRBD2,SARASGVPTQY
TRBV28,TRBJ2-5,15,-,ASSLTLSWLEGETQY
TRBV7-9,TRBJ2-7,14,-,ASSSLKGGDAYEQY
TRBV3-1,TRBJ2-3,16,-,ASSQEGGPHYSTDTQY
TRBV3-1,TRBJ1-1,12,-,ASSQEGGYTEAF
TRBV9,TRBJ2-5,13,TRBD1,ASSSRDRELETQY
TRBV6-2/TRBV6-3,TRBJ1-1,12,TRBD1,ASRQTGESTEAF
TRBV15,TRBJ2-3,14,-,ATSRDLGPLPDTQY
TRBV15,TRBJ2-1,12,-,ATTPDISYNEQF
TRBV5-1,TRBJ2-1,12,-,ASSQDSLYLEQF
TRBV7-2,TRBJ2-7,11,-,ASSLDEYYEQY
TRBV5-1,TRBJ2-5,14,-,ASSLRVRREQETQY
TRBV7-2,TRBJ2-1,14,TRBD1,ASSLEGQKSYNEQF
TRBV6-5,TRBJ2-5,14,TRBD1,ASSYSNQGARETQY
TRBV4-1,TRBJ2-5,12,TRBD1,ASSQTDRGETQY
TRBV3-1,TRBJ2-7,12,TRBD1,ASSLTTGEIEQY
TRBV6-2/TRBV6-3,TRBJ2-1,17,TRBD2,ASIQPPRSGDGSYNEQF
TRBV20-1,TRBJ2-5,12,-,SARSGGYQETQY
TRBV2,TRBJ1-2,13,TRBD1,ASRGDRGSRNGYT
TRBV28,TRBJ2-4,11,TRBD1,ASSLKRQGGQY
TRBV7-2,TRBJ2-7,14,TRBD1,ASSSTTQGARYEQY
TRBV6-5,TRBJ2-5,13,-,ASSSGPTNQETQY
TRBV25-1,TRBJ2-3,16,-,ASSEGGLTFLYTDTQY